Described below is a single T cell receptor (beta chain) sequence and its context. Its antigen remains unknown. UMI-labeled 5' RACE TRB cDNA libraries were prepared from the cells. TCRdb reprocessed the 5' RACE reads and stores each CDR3 protein as one record, lacking DNA. The table lists approximately 89,000 distinct CDR3 sequences. Sorting yielded triplicates of approximately 300,000 cells for each CD8+ T cell subset. The data were obtained in a study of CXCR3-negative and CXCR3-positive naive CD8 T cells. Overall study findings and caveats: Once cells were cryopreserved, CXCR3 expression went down partly, and most assays used fresh PBMCs. Researchers report that CXCR3-positive naive cells carry more hydrophobic TRB CDR3s than CXCR3-negative naive cells. Naive cells, whether CXCR3-negative or CXCR3-positive, had similar TRBV-TRBJ usage, while memory cells differed.

This CDR3 has 18 amino acids. The sample taken for sequencing was naive CXCR3+ CD8+ T cells from blood. Subset given: CD45RO-CCR7+CD27+CD95- naive CD8+ T cells expressing CXCR3 (TNR3+). The rearrangement joins TRBV12-3 or TRBV12-4 to TRBJ2-1; lacking DNA, the TRBD2 call made by TCRdb goes unchecked. This clonotype was sampled from a human donor in good health. Some clones in this sample may be carry-over from other donors' samples. The CDR3 region is CASSFGWLAGGPYNEQFF.